These T cell receptor beta chains were read from a single sample in a study of vaccination effects on CD4 cells after COVID-19. For these TCRs, the target antigens are not known. The method was immunoSEQ multiplex PCR; TCRdb's version includes in-frame clones alone and lacks a portion of them. This sample has about 48,000 clones; under 85% occur once, and the top ten carry about 15%. Sequencing used CD4+ T cells from PBMCs cultured with HCoV-OC43 spike peptides, obtained after COVID-19 vaccination. All receptors derive from a human donor who received a COVID-19 vaccine. Both conserved end residues are part of each CDR3. The D gene is left open where the match is weak. Not all rows give a size; the values are once, few, many and, for expanded clones, a class.

clone_size	v_call	j_call	d_call	cdr3_nt	cdr3_aa
.	TRBV4-1	TRBJ1-3	.	TGCGCCAGCAGCCAAGATCGGCAGGGACTGGTGGGTTCTGGAAACACCATATATTTT	CASSQDRQGLVGSGNTIYF
.	TRBV27	TRBJ2-7	TRBD1	TGTGCCAGCAGTTTATCCGGGACAGGTACCTACGAGCAGTACTTC	CASSLSGTGTYEQYF
.	TRBV19	TRBJ1-2	.	TGTGCCAGTAGTAACATCAACGGAGCTAACTATGGCTACACCTTC	CASSNINGANYGYTF
.	TRBV3-1/TRBV3-2	TRBJ1-2	.	TGTGCCAGCAGCCAAGTTGAGCAACAGGGTAATGGCTACACCTTC	CASSQVEQQGNGYTF
.	TRBV6-5	TRBJ2-5	.	TGTGCCAGCAGTTACAGGGGAAGGGGAGAGACCCAGTACTTC	CASSYRGRGETQYF
.	TRBV12-5	TRBJ1-5	.	TGTGCTAGTGGTTTGCTACAGGGAAGGGCTCAGCCCCAGCATTTT	CASGLLQGRAQPQHF
.	TRBV18	TRBJ2-7	.	TGTGCCAGCTCAGCTCGGACGTTAGCCTACGAGCAGTACTTC	CASSARTLAYEQYF
.	TRBV24-1	TRBJ2-7	.	TGTGCCACCAGTGTCGGCGGGACAACTACCTACGAGCAGTACTTC	CATSVGGTTTYEQYF
.	TRBV29-1	TRBJ2-5	.	TGCAGCGTTGAACAGCTACAAGGGACCCAGTACTTC	CSVEQLQGTQYF
few	TRBV7-9	TRBJ1-3	.	TGTGCCAGCAGCTTTCGCCCTTGGGGGTCCCCTGGAAACACCATATATTTT	CASSFRPWGSPGNTIYF
once	TRBV4-1	TRBJ2-1	TRBD2	TGCGCCAGCAGCCAAGTGGGGCGGGGGGGCCGGAATGAGCAGTTCTTC	CASSQVGRGGRNEQFF
.	TRBV5-6	TRBJ1-1	.	TGTGCCAGCAGCCCCTCGCCGGGGGGCACTGAAGCTTTCTTT	CASSPSPGGTEAFF
.	TRBV5-1	TRBJ2-1	.	TGCGCCAGCAGCTTTCAGGGCCGTGGGAATGAGCAGTTCTTC	CASSFQGRGNEQFF
.	TRBV27	TRBJ1-1	.	TGTGCCAGCAGTTTACGGGGTAGCACTGAAGCTTTCTTT	CASSLRGSTEAFF
.	TRBV24-1	TRBJ2-7	.	TGTGCCACCAGTGATTTGGCGTACTCCTACGAGCAGTACTTC	CATSDLAYSYEQYF
.	TRBV6-5	TRBJ1-1	.	TGTGCCAGCAGCAACCAGATGAACACTGAAGCTTTCTTT	CASSNQMNTEAFF
few	TRBV5-1	TRBJ2-7	TRBD1	TGCGCCAGCAGCTCATCGGGACAGAACTACGAGCAGTACTTC	CASSSSGQNYEQYF
.	TRBV6-5	TRBJ2-7	TRBD1	TGTGCCAGCAGTTCGACAGGGGGCTTGGACGAGCAGTACTTC	CASSSTGGLDEQYF
.	TRBV5-1	TRBJ2-5	.	TGCGCCAGCAGCTTGGGAGATCACCAAGAGACCCAGTACTTC	CASSLGDHQETQYF
few	TRBV19	TRBJ1-6	.	TGTGCCAGTAGGACAGGTGACCAGCTCGGAACGGGTACCTCACCCCTCCACTTT	CASRTGDQLGTGTSPLHF
.	TRBV29-1	TRBJ1-4	TRBD1	TGCAGCGTCGGGGCCGGGACAGGGAGTGAAAAACTGTTTTTT	CSVGAGTGSEKLFF
once	TRBV3-1/TRBV3-2	TRBJ1-1	.	TGTGCCAGCAGCTCTAACTCGGGCACTGAAGCTTTCTTT	CASSSNSGTEAFF
.	TRBV29-1	TRBJ2-5	TRBD1	TGCAGCGTCCGGGACAGACCTAAAGAGACCCAGTACTTC	CSVRDRPKETQYF
.	TRBV5-5	TRBJ2-1	.	TGTGCCAGCAGCTTGGCGGGGAGTCCCAACAATGAGCAGTTCTTC	CASSLAGSPNNEQFF
.	TRBV2	TRBJ1-4	.	TGTGCCAGCAGTGACGGGAGAGCTAATGAAAAACTGTTTTTT	CASSDGRANEKLFF
.	TRBV3-1/TRBV3-2	TRBJ2-7	TRBD2	TGTGCCAGCAGCCAAGACGGAGGGCTAGCGGGAGGTCGGGAGCAGTACTTC	CASSQDGGLAGGREQYF
.	TRBV6-2/TRBV6-3	TRBJ2-7	.	TGTGCCAGCAGTTTACAATCCTACGAGCAGTACTTC	CASSLQSYEQYF
few	TRBV5-4	TRBJ1-2	.	TGTGCCAGCAGCCGGTCAGTGGACAACTATGGCTACACCTTC	CASSRSVDNYGYTF
.	TRBV16	TRBJ2-7	TRBD1	TGTGCCAGCAGCCCCTCCGGACAGGGGGCAGGGGAGCAGTACTTC	CASSPSGQGAGEQYF
.	TRBV27	TRBJ2-3	TRBD2	TGTGCCAGCAGTTCCCCACTAGCGGGTGGTACAGATACGCAGTATTTT	CASSSPLAGGTDTQYF
.	TRBV5-4	TRBJ1-1	.	TGTGCCAGCAGCTTGGAAGTGGGAGAAGCTTTCTTT	CASSLEVGEAFF
.	TRBV12-3/TRBV12-4	TRBJ2-5	TRBD1	TGTGCCAGCAGCTCGACAGGGGAAGAGACCCAGTACTTC	CASSSTGEETQYF
.	TRBV6-4	TRBJ1-1	TRBD1	TGTGCCAGCAGACGGACAGGGAACACTGAAGCTTTCTTT	CASRRTGNTEAFF
.	TRBV3-1/TRBV3-2	TRBJ1-2	.	TGTGCCAGCAGCCAAGGCCGGGACAAAGGCTACACCTTC	CASSQGRDKGYTF
once	TRBV30	TRBJ2-5	.	TGTGCCGGGGCTTTGAAGGGGGCGGGGGAGACCCAGTACTTC	CAGALKGAGETQYF
.	TRBV6-6	TRBJ1-5	TRBD1	TGTGCCAGCAGAAGGACAGGGACGGATTATCAGCCCCAGCATTTT	CASRRTGTDYQPQHF
medium-sized	TRBV3-1/TRBV3-2	TRBJ2-6	.	TGTGCCAGCAGCCAAAGCCATGCTGGGGCCAACGTCCTGACTTTC	CASSQSHAGANVLTF
.	TRBV18	TRBJ1-1	.	TGTGCCACCAAAGGAGGGGGAGGGATGAACACTGAAGCTTTCTTT	CATKGGGGMNTEAFF
.	TRBV9	TRBJ1-1	.	TGTGCCAGCAGCGTAGCAGAGACTGAAGCTTTCTTT	CASSVAETEAFF
.	TRBV4-1	TRBJ2-3	.	TGCGCCAGCAGCCAACGGACAGATACGCAGTATTTT	CASSQRTDTQYF
few	TRBV9	TRBJ2-2	.	TGTGCCAGCAGCCTTAGGAGCGCGAACACCGGGGAGCTGTTTTTT	CASSLRSANTGELFF
few	TRBV4-1	TRBJ1-6	TRBD1	TGCGCCAGCAGAGCGGGGACAGGCATTCATAATTCACCCCTCCACTTT	CASRAGTGIHNSPLHF
once	TRBV11-2	TRBJ2-7	TRBD2	TGTGCCAGCAGCTTTGGACTAGCGGCCTACGAGCAGTACTTC	CASSFGLAAYEQYF
.	TRBV5-1	TRBJ1-3	.	TGCGCCAGCAGCCCCACCCTCTCTGGAAACACCATATATTTT	CASSPTLSGNTIYF
.	TRBV12-3/TRBV12-4	TRBJ1-1	.	TGTGCCAGCAGCTCAGGGGCTGAAGCTTTCTTT	CASSSGAEAFF